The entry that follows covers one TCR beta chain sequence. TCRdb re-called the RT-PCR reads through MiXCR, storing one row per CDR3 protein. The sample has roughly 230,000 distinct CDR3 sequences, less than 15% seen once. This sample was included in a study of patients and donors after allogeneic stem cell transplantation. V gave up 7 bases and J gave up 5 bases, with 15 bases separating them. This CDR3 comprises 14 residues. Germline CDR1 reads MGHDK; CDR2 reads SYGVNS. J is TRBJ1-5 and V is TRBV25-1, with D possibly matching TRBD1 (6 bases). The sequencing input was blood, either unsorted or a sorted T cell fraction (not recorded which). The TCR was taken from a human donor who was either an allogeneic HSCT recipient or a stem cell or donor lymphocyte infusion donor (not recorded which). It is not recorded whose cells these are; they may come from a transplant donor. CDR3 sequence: CASKGGGLYQPQHF. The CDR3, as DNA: TGTGCCAGCAAGGGAGGGGGGCTTTATCAGCCCCAGCATTTT.